A selection of T cell receptor beta chains follows, all from one sample in a study of T cells after yellow fever vaccination. TCRdb re-derived calls from the 5' RACE reads in MiXCR, one entry per CDR3 protein. The sample carries 300,000 to 350,000 distinct CDR3 sequences, approximately 4% recorded once. Sequencing used PBMCs, obtained 15 days after the yellow fever booster vaccination. The source of these receptors is a young man who received the YFV17D yellow fever vaccine. The CDR3 runs from the conserved cysteine through the conserved F or W. The D gene is left open where the match is weak. A row's size may be missing; if present it is once, few, many or a size class.

TRBV6-5	-	18	TRBJ1-1	few	TGTGCCAGCAGTTACTCAAGTCCCGGGACGGACCTGAACACTGAAGCTTTCTTT	CASSYSSPGTDLNTEAFF
TRBV7-2	-	13	TRBJ1-5	many	TGTGCCAGCAGCTTCGTAGGCAATCAGCCCCAGCATTTT	CASSFVGNQPQHF
TRBV10-3	-	14	TRBJ1-2	few	TGTGCCATCAGTGACGGGACACGGAACTATGGCTACACCTTC	CAISDGTRNYGYTF
TRBV24-1	-	13	TRBJ2-5	many	TGTGCCACCAGTGACGGGGCACAAGAGACCCAGTACTTC	CATSDGAQETQYF
TRBV5-4	-	15	TRBJ1-2	few	TGTGCCAGCAGCTTGGTTGGGGTTTGGAGGTCTGGCTACACCTTC	CASSLVGVWRSGYTF
TRBV7-2	-	15	TRBJ1-1	many	TGTGCCAGCAGCTTCTCCCTCCGTGGGAACACTGAAGCTTTCTTT	CASSFSLRGNTEAFF
TRBV3-1	TRBD1	17	TRBJ1-4	few	TGTGCCAGCAGCCATTACGGGACAGGGACGACTAATGAAAAACTGTTTTTT	CASSHYGTGTTNEKLFF
TRBV12-5	-	14	TRBJ2-3	many	TGTGCTAGTGGTTTGGAAATAAGCACAGATACGCAGTATTTT	CASGLEISTDTQYF
TRBV29-1	TRBD2	15	TRBJ2-3	many	TGCAGCGTTGAAAGGGCCGGGGGGGCATCTGATACGCAGTATTTT	CSVERAGGASDTQYF
TRBV19	TRBD2	19	TRBJ2-6	few	TGTGCCAGTAGTACGGGACTAGCGGGGGGATACTCTGGGGCCAACGTCCTGACTTTC	CASSTGLAGGYSGANVLTF
TRBV10-3	-	12	TRBJ1-2	-	TGTGCCATCAGTGGGATACAGGATGGCTACACCTTC	CAISGIQDGYTF
TRBV7-3	TRBD1	15	TRBJ2-2	few	TGTGCCAGCAGCCAAGGGACAGCGAACACCGGGGAGCTGTTTTTT	CASSQGTANTGELFF
TRBV5-1	TRBD2	17	TRBJ2-3	few	TGCGCCAGCAGCTTCTGGGCTAGCGGGGGTAGCACAGATACGCAGTATTTT	CASSFWASGGSTDTQYF
TRBV6-5	TRBD1	15	TRBJ2-3	-	TGTGCCAGCAGCGGGACAGGGGGCGTGTCAGATACGCAGTATTTT	CASSGTGGVSDTQYF
TRBV10-3	-	13	TRBJ1-4	many	TGTGCCATCAGGGGACAACCAGATGAAAAACTGTTTTTT	CAIRGQPDEKLFF
TRBV20-1	-	13	TRBJ1-1	-	TGCAGTGCTAGAGGACATCAGAACACTGAAGCTTTCTTT	CSARGHQNTEAFF
TRBV7-2	-	15	TRBJ2-3	few	TGTGCCAGCAGCTTAACGTATCATCGGGCAGATACGCAGTATTTT	CASSLTYHRADTQYF
TRBV5-1	-	20	TRBJ1-4	-	TGCGCCAGCAGCGCTTTCCCACAGGGCCATGGGGCGAATTTTAATGAAAAACTGTTTTTT	CASSAFPQGHGANFNEKLFF
TRBV18	TRBD1	15	TRBJ1-1	-	TGTGCCAGCTCACCGGGACAGGGGTTAGACACTGAAGCTTTCTTT	CASSPGQGLDTEAFF
TRBV7-9	-	12	TRBJ1-2	many	TGTGCCAGCAGCTTACCGAGACGGGGCTACACCTTC	CASSLPRRGYTF
TRBV20-1	TRBD2	15	TRBJ2-3	many	TGCAGTGCTAGGGGACTAGCGGAGATCACAGATACGCAGTATTTT	CSARGLAEITDTQYF
TRBV6-6	-	15	TRBJ2-3	many	TGTGCCCCGACTCCGGGACCGCTGAGCACAGATACGCAGTATTTT	CAPTPGPLSTDTQYF
TRBV19	-	13	TRBJ1-5	-	TGTGCCAGTAACGGGGGCGGCAATCAGCCCCAGCATTTT	CASNGGGNQPQHF
TRBV9	TRBD1	15	TRBJ1-4	-	TGTGCCAGCAGCACTCGACAGGGTGGTGGAGAAAAACTGTTTTTT	CASSTRQGGGEKLFF
TRBV14	TRBD1	17	TRBJ2-7	-	TGTGCCAGCAGCCAAGATCGCCGGATGGACAGGAGCTACGAGCAGTACTTC	CASSQDRRMDRSYEQYF
TRBV12-5	-	14	TRBJ2-3	many	TGTGCTAGTGGTTCACAGGGTATCACAGATACGCAGTATTTT	CASGSQGITDTQYF
TRBV28	-	13	TRBJ2-7	many	TGTGCCAGCAGTCGATATTTGGGCTACGAGCAGTACTTC	CASSRYLGYEQYF
TRBV5-1	-	13	TRBJ2-7	many	TGCGCCAGCAGCTTCCAGAGAGGGGAAGAGCAGTACTTC	CASSFQRGEEQYF
TRBV6-2/TRBV6-3	-	14	TRBJ2-2	few	TGTGCCAGTAAACGGGCGGTAAACACCGGGGAGCTGTTTTTT	CASKRAVNTGELFF
TRBV7-9	-	13	TRBJ1-1	many	TGTGCCAGCAGCTTAACAAACAGGGACGAAGCTTTCTTT	CASSLTNRDEAFF
TRBV13	-	17	TRBJ1-2	-	TGTGCCAGCAGCTTATTTATTGACAGACTAGCTAACTATGGCTACACCTTC	CASSLFIDRLANYGYTF
TRBV12-3/TRBV12-4	-	15	TRBJ2-5	few	TGTGCCAGCAGTGCCACACAGGTGTACCAAGAGACCCAGTACTTC	CASSATQVYQETQYF
TRBV29-1	-	15	TRBJ1-2	many	TGCAGCGTTGAAGATCTACGGGGCCCTAACTATGGCTACACCTTC	CSVEDLRGPNYGYTF
TRBV12-3/TRBV12-4	-	14	TRBJ1-2	-	TGTGCCAGCAGCTCGGGACGGTTTAACTATGGCTACACCTTC	CASSSGRFNYGYTF
TRBV11-2	TRBD1	13	TRBJ1-2	many	TGTGCCAGCAGCTTTAGGACAGGTCCCGGCTACACCTTC	CASSFRTGPGYTF